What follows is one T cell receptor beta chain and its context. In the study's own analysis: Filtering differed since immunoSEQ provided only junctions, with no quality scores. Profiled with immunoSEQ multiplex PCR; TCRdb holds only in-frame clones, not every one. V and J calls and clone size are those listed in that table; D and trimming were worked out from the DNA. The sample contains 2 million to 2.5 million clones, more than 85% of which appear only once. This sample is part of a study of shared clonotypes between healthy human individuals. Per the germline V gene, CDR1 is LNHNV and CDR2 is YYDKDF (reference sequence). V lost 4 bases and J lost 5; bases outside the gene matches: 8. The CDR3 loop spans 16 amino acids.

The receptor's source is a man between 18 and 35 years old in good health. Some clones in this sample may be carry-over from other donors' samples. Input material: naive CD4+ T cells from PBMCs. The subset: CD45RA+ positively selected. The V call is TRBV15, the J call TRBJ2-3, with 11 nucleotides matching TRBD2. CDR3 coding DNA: TGTGCCACCAGCATGGGACTAGCGGCCGGGGGAGATACGCAGTATTTT. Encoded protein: CATSMGLAAGGDTQYF.